This entry describes one T cell receptor beta chain. Its cognate antigen is unknown. This specimen comes from a study of early stage breast cancer tumors. Study-wide results and limits: Unsorted bulk genomic DNA sequencing lacked pairing and functional marker data.

This CDR3 is 13 amino acids long. The germline V gene encodes CDR1 SGHRS and CDR2 YFSETQ. V was trimmed by 7 bases and J by 1 base, leaving 8 bases between them. Clones were read by immunoSEQ multiplex PCR, and TCRdb kept only the in-frame ones, dropping some. The profile shows 25,000 to 30,000 clones, almost 85% of them singletons. The TCR comes from a person in their fifties or sixties with breast cancer. Sequences were obtained from blood. V gene TRBV5-1 combines with J gene TRBJ2-2; D ambiguous. The CDR3 nucleotides are TGCGCCAGCGGCCCTTGGAACACCGGGGAGCTGTTTTTT. Translating gives CASGPWNTGELFF.